One sample yielded the 10 T cell receptor beta chains listed below, sequenced in a study of shared clonotypes between healthy human individuals. Only in-frame clones appear in the TCRdb table, and some are missing; sequencing was by immunoSEQ multiplex PCR. The repertoire holds 400,000 to 600,000 clones, with about three quarters as singletons. Sequencing was done on a sample of PBMCs. The source of these receptors is a middle-aged woman in good health. Some clones in this sample may be carry-over from other donors' samples.

To note about this clone: A read error may explain this, as a much larger clone is one base away. Other DNA sequences within the sample encode an identical CDR3. J is TRBJ2-2 and V is TRBV30; no clear D. This CDR3 has 15 residues. Per germline, CDR1 GTSNPN and CDR2 SVGIG (reference sequence). Trimming stripped 2 bases from V and 5 bases from J, with 15 bases between. CDR3 nucleotides: TGTGCCTGGAGTCGCGGAGAGTGGGCTACCGGGGAGCTGTTTTTT. Encoded protein: CAWSRGEWATGELFF.

The chain has TRBV28 and TRBJ2-7, with D perhaps being TRBD1 or TRBD2 (5 bases each). The CDR3 is 13 residues long. Germline-derived CDR1 and CDR2 are MDHEN and SYDVKM. Trimming took off 8 bases at V and 2 bases at J, with 13 bases between the two ends. The CDR3 spells CASHRDAPYEQYF. The CDR3 coding sequence is TGTGCCAGCCACCGGGACGCACCCTACGAGCAGTACTTC.

DNA for the CDR3: TGTGCCAGCAGCCACAGGGGTTATAGCAATCAGCCCCAGCATTTT. This sequence encodes CASSHRGYSNQPQHF. V is TRBV27 and J is TRBJ1-5, with 7 bases matching TRBD1. CDR3 size: 15 residues. V lost 6 bases and J lost 0; bases outside the gene matches: 5. Germline CDR1 and CDR2: MNHEY and SMNVEV (reference sequence).

This clone was counted between two and nine times. The rearrangement uses TRBV25-1 and TRBJ2-1; D not resolved. The V end lost 2 bases, the J end lost 7 bases, and 6 bases lay between the germline ends. CDR3 size: 12 residues. The V gene's germline CDR1 is MGHDK and CDR2 SYGVNS. The CDR3 spells CASSEMGNEQFF. In DNA form, the CDR3 reads TGTGCCAGCAGTGAAATGGGAAATGAGCAGTTCTTC.

On this clone: A much larger clone lies a single base off, so this may be a read error. This chain joins TRBV28 and TRBJ1-5; maybe TRBD1 (5 bases). CDR3 length: 15 amino acids. Germline values: CDR1 MDHEN, CDR2 SYDVKM. Trimming pared 4 bases from V and 0 bases from J, leaving 10 bases between. Here the CDR3 reads CASSSDSYSNQPQHF. The CDR3 coding sequence is TGTGCCAGCAGTTCCGACAGCTATAGCAATCAGCCCCAGCATTTT.

With respect to this clone: A single base separates this from a much larger clone, so it may be a read error. The genes are TRBV15 and TRBJ2-5; the D is unclear. Germline V gene lookup returns CDR1 LNHNV and CDR2 YYDKDF (reference sequence). The CDR3 is 14 amino acids. The CDR3 DNA reads as TGTGCCACCAGCAGAGGACAAACCCAAGAGATCCAGTACTTC. This codes for CATSRGQTQEIQYF.

V and J are TRBV5-6 and TRBJ2-3; TRBD2 aligns across 8 bases. Trimming took 4 bases from V and 2 from J; bases not matched to a gene: 18. The germline V gene encodes CDR1 SGHDT and CDR2 YYEEEE. This CDR3 has 19 residues. The CDR3 nucleotides read TGTGCCAGCAGCCCACGGGGGGGTGGCCTAGCCGTCTACACAGATACGCAGTATTTT. Translated, it gives CASSPRGGGLAVYTDTQYF.

The V call is TRBV7-9, the J call TRBJ2-7; TRBD2 might be the D (6 bases). V lost 4 bases and J lost 3, with 19 bases in between. From germline, CDR1 is SEHNR and CDR2 FQNEAQ (reference sequence). The CDR3 covers 16 residues. The CDR3 loop reads CASSSRSGLSYYEQYF. The CDR3 bases are TGTGCCAGCAGCTCGAGGTCGGGACTTAGTTACTACGAGCAGTACTTC.

This chain uses TRBV11-2 with TRBJ2-5; possibly TRBD2 for D (5 bases). V dropped 3 bases and J dropped 4 bases, with 15 bases sitting between them. The CDR3 covers 15 residues. CDR1 and CDR2 from the germline V gene are SGHAT and FQNNGV. CDR3 nucleotides: TGTGCCAGCAGCTTGGCCGGGGTAAGCGGAGAGACCCAGTACTTC. This sequence encodes CASSLAGVSGETQYF.

The chain combines TRBV7-2 with TRBJ2-3; D call uncertain. The CDR3 is 14 amino acids. The V end lost 1 base, the J end lost 3 bases, and 8 bases lay between the germline ends. CDR1 and CDR2 (germline): SGHTA, FQGNSA. The CDR3 region has the DNA TGTGCCAGCAGCTTAGGGGTAGGAACAGATACGCAGTATTTT. Protein product: CASSLGVGTDTQYF.